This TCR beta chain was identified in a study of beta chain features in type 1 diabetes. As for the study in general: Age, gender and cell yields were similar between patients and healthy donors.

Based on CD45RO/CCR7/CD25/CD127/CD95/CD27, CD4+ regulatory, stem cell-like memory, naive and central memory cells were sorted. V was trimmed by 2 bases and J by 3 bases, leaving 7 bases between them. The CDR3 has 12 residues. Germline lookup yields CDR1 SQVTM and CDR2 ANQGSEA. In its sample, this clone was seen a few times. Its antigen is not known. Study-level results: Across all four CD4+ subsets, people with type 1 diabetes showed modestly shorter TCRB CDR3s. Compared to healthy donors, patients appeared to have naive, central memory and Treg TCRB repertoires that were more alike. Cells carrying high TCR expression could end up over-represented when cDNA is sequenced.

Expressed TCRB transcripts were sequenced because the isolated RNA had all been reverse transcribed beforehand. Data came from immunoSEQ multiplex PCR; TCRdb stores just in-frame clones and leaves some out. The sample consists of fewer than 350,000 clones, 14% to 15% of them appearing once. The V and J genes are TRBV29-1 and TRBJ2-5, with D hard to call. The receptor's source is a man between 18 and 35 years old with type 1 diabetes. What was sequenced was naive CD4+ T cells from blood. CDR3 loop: CSVELSEETQYF. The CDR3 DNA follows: TGCAGCGTTGAATTGTCCGAAGAGACCCAGTACTTC.